This T cell receptor (beta chain) was retrieved from a study of CD8+ T cells in alopecia areata (dated by TCRdb to the late 2010s). Describing the broader study: Treated patients were enrolled in an open-label pilot trial of oral tofacitinib at 5 to 10 mg twice daily for moderate-to-severe alopecia areata. TCRbeta CDR3 regions were amplified by immunoSEQ multiplex PCR using 35 Vbeta forward and 13 Jbeta reverse primers. Scalp clonality was compared across normal scalp (n=4), patchy alopecia areata scalp (n=8), and alopecia totalis/universalis scalp (n=8). High-throughput TCRbeta sequencing was used to examine T cell clonal expansion in alopecia areata in both the C3H/HeJ mouse model and human patients. Tofacitinib was administered for 6 to 18 months, and 6 months of follow-up off drug were then conducted to assess delayed response and recurrence. In humans, TCRbeta sequencing was performed on scalp tissue and on sorted CD4+ and CD8+ peripheral blood T cells from healthy controls and from patients with patchy or totalis/universalis alopecia areata. RNA came from the PAXgene miRNA kit for fixed scalp, the miRNeasy kit for PBMCs, and the RNeasy kit for mouse skin. Biopsies were taken from tofacitinib-treated patients at baseline and again at 4 and 24 weeks into treatment, and several of those patients also had a later scalp biopsy.

The CDR1 and CDR2 encoded by the germline V gene are SGHVS and FQNEAQ. The V end loses 0 bases and the J end loses 4 bases, and a stretch of 12 bases separates them. Spanning cysteine to phenylalanine, the CDR3 consists of 15 amino acids. The kept DNA is CDR3 alone, 45 bases in frame from the first base. This clone was found a few times. Its binding antigen is unknown. No base quality information exists; no much larger clone differs at one position. The method behind the library was the immunoSEQ multiplex PCR assay. To provide template for TCR sequencing, every sample had RNA extracted and reverse transcribed into cDNA. First-strand cDNA was synthesized using SuperScript III with a 2:1 mix of oligo-dT and random hexamers. A synthetic immune receptor repertoire was used to measure amplification bias, and any remaining bias was corrected computationally. The paper's processing steps were these. Raw reads were preprocessed to remove errors, and CDR3 was defined according to IMGT conventions as the region from the conserved cysteine to phenylalanine. Clonality was calculated as 1 minus Shannon entropy normalized by log2 of the number of productive unique TCRs. CD4 or CD8 identity of scalp clones was inferred by cross-referencing scalp TCRbeta sequences with sorted blood CD4 and CD8 repertoires. This is the immuneACCESS table as TCRdb keeps it, with only in-frame sequences that have V and J called. A part of the clones is gone; compared with another copy, unresolved V genes explain less than half, and the rest is unexplained. The V and J calls and clone size come from that table; D and trimming were worked out from the DNA. This sample comprises 110,000 to 150,000 clones, roughly half of them detected only once. Roughly 0.92% of the sample is held by the ten biggest clonotypes.

The study at large found these results: Shared TCR sequences between patients were less evident than in mice, which may be partly attributable to HLA diversity in the patient population. Resident alphabeta T cells in normal human skin are also sequenced, complicating scalp TCR repertoire analysis, unlike mouse skin dominated by gammadelta T cells. Compared with normal scalp, lesional scalp had higher clonality and more expanded CD8+ clones, particularly in alopecia totalis/universalis, a pattern that suggests antigenic drive.

What the time point label conveys for this sample: baseline before oral tofacitinib. Peripheral blood and lesional scalp punch biopsies were obtained from patients with alopecia areata. PBMCs were isolated by density centrifugation and stained for CD3, CD4 and CD8, and CD4+ and CD8+ T cells were sorted on a FACSAria. The sequencing here drew on CD4+ T cells sorted from blood, taken at week 0. The sequence joins TRBV7-8 to TRBJ2-5; TRBD2 is a weak D gene call, 5 bases matching. The clonotype originates from a human donor with alopecia areata. The CDR3 region reads CASSLAWARGETQYF. The DNA reads as follows: TGTGCCAGCAGCTTAGCGTGGGCCCGGGGAGAGACCCAGTACTTC. With the portions outside the CDR3 filled from the reference TRBV7-8 and TRBJ2-5 genes, the complete variable region becomes GAGVSQSPRYKVAKRGQDVALRCDPISGHVSLFWYQQALGQGPEFLTYFQNEAQLDKSGLPSDRFFAERPEGSVSTLKIQRTQQEDSAVYLCASSLAWARGETQYFGPGTRLLVL.